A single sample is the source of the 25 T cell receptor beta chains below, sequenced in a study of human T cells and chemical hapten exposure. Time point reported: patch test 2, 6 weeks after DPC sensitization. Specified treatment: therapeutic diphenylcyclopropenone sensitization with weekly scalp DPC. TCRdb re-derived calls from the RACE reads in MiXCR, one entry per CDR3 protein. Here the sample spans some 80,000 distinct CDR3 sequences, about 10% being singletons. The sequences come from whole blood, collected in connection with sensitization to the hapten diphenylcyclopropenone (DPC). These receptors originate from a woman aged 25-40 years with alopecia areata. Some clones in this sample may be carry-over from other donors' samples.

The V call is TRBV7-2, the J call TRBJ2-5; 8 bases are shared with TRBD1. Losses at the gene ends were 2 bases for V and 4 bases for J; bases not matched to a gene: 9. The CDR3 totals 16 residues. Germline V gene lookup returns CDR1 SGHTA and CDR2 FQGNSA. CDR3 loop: CASSLSGQGARETQYF. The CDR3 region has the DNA TGTGCCAGCAGCTTATCCGGCCAGGGGGCGCGAGAGACCCAGTACTTC.

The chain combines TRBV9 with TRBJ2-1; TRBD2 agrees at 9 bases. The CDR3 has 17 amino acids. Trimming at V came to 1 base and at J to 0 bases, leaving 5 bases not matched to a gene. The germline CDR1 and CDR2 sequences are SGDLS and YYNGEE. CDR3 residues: CASSVTSGPSSYNEQFF. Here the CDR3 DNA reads TGTGCCAGCAGCGTAACTAGCGGGCCTAGCTCCTACAATGAGCAGTTCTTC.

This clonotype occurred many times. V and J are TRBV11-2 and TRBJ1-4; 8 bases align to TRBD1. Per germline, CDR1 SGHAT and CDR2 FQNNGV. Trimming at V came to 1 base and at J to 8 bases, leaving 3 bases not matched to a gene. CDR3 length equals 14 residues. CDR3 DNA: TGTGCCAGCAGCTTAGTCGACAGGGGAGAAAAACTGTTTTTT. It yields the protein CASSLVDRGEKLFF.

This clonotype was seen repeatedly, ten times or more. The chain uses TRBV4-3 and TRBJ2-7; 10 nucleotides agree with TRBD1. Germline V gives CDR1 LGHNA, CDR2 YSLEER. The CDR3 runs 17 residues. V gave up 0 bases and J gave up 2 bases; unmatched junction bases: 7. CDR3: CASSQEPTGGFAYEQYF. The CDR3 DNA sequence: TGCGCCAGCAGCCAAGAGCCGACAGGGGGCTTCGCCTACGAGCAGTACTTC.

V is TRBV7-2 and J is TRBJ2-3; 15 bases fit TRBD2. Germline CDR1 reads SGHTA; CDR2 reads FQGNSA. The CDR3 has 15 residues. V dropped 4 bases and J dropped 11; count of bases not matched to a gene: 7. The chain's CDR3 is CASSSGLAGGVGQYF. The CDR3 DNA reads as TGTGCCAGCAGCTCGGGACTAGCGGGGGGAGTTGGGCAGTATTTT.

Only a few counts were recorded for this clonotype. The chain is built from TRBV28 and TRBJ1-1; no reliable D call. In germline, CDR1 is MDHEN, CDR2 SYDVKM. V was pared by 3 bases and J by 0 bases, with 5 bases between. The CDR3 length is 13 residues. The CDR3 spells CASSFSLNTEAFF. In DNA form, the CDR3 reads TGTGCCAGCAGTTTTTCCCTGAACACTGAAGCTTTCTTT.

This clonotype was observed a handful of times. The CDR3 bases are TGTGCCAGCAGCTCGGACCTGAGAGCTAACTATGGCTACACCTTC. It is translated as CASSSDLRANYGYTF. The chain joins TRBV7-9 to TRBJ1-2; D is unresolved. Deletions cut 4 bases from V and 0 bases from J, with 12 bases between. Germline CDR1 and CDR2: SEHNR and FQNEAQ (reference sequence). This CDR3 spans 15 amino acids. Combining the CDR3 with reference TRBV7-9 and TRBJ1-2 gives the whole variable domain DTGVSQNPRHKITKRGQNVTFRCDPISEHNRLYWYRQTLGQGPEFLTYFQNEAQLEKSRLLSDRFSAERPKGSFSTLEIQRTEQGDSAMYLCASSSDLRANYGYTFGSGTRLTVV.

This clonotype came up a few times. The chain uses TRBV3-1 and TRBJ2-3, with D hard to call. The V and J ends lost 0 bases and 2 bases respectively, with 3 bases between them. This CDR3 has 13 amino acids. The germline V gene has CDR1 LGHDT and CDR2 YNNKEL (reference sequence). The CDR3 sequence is CASSQDNTDTQYF. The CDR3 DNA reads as TGTGCCAGCAGCCAAGACAACACAGATACGCAGTATTTT.

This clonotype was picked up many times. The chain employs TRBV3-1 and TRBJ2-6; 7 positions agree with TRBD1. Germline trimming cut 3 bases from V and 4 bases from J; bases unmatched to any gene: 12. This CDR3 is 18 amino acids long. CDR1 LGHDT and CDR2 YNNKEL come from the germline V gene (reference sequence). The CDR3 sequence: CASSHPGQIFLGANVLTF. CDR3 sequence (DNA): TGTGCCAGCAGCCATCCGGGACAGATCTTTTTAGGGGCCAACGTCCTGACTTTC. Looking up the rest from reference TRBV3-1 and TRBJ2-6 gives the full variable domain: DTAVSQTPKYLVTQMGNDKSIKCEQNLGHDTMYWYKQDSKKFLKIMFSYNNKELIINETVPNRFSPKSPDKAHLNLHINSLELGDSAVYFCASSHPGQIFLGANVLTFGAGSRLTVL.

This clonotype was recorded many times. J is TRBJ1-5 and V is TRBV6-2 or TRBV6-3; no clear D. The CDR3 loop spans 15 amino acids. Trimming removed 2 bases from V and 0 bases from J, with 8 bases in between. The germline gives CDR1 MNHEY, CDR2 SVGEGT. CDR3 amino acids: CASSYAGYSNQPQHF. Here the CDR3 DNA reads TGTGCCAGCAGTTACGCAGGCTATAGCAATCAGCCCCAGCATTTT.

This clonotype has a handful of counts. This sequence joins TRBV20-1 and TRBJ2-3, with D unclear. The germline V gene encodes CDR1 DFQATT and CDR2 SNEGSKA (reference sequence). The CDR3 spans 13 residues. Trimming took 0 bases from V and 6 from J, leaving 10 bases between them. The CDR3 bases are TGCAGTGCTAGAGATACCAACGGCGATACGCAGTATTTT. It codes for CSARDTNGDTQYF.

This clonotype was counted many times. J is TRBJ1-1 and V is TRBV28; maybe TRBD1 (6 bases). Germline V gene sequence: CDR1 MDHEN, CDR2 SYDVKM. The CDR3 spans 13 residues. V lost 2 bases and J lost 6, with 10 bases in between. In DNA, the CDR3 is TGTGCCAGCAGTTTAGGGGGGGCGGCTGAAGCTTTCTTT. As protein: CASSLGGAAEAFF.

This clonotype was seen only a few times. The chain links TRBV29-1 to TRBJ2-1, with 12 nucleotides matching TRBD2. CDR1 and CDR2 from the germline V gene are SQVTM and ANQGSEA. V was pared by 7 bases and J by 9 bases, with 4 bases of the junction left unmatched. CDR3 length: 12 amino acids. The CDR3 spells CSAGLAGLEQFF. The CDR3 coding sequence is TGCAGCGCCGGACTAGCGGGACTTGAGCAGTTCTTC.

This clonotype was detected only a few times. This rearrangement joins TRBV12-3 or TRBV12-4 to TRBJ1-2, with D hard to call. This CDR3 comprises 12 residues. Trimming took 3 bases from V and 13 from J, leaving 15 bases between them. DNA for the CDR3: TGTGCCAGCAGTTTCCAGGTCCTGGCTTCCACCTTC. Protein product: CASSFQVLASTF.

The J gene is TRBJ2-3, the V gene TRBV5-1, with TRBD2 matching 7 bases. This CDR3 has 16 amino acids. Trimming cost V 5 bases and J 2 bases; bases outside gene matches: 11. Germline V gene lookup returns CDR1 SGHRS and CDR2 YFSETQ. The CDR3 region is CASRYGLEHPTDTQYF. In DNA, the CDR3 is TGCGCCAGCAGATACGGACTAGAACACCCCACAGATACGCAGTATTTT.

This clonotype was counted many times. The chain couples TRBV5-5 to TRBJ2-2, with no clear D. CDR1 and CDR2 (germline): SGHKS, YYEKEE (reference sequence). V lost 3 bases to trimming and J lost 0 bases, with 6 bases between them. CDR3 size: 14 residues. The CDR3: CASSYQSNTGELFF. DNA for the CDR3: TGTGCCAGCAGCTACCAGTCGAACACCGGGGAGCTGTTTTTT.

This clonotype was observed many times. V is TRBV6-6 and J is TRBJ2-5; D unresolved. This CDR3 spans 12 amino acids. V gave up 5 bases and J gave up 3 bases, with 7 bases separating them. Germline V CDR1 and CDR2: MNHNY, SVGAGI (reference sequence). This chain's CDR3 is CASSDDKETQYF. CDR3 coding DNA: TGTGCCAGCAGTGACGACAAAGAGACCCAGTACTTC.

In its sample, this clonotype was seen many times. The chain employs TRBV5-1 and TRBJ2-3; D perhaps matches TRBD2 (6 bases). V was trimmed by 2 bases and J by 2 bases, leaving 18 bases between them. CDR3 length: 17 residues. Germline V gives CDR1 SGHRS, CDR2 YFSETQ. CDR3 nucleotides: TGCGCCAGCAGCTTAAAATTGGTGGAGGGCCCCACAGATACGCAGTATTTT. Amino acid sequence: CASSLKLVEGPTDTQYF.

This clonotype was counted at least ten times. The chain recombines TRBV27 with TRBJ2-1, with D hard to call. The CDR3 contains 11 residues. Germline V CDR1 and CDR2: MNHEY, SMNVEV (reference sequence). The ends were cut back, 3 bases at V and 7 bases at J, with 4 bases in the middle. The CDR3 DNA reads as TGTGCCAGCAGTTTGGGGAATGAGCAGTTCTTC. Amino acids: CASSLGNEQFF.

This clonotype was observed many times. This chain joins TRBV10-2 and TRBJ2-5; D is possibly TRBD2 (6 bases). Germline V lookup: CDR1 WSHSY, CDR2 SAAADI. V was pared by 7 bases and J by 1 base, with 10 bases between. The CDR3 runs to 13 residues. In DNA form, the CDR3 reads TGCGCCAGCATGCTGGGGGGCCAAGAGACCCAGTACTTC. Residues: CASMLGGQETQYF.

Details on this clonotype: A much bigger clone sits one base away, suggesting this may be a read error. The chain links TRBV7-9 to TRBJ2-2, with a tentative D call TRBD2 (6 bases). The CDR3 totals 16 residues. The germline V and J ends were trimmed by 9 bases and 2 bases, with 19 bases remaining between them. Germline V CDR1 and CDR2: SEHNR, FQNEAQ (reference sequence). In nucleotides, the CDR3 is TGTGCCAGAAGCCCCCGGTCCGGGACTAACACCGGGGAGCTGTTTTTT. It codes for CARSPRSGTNTGELFF.

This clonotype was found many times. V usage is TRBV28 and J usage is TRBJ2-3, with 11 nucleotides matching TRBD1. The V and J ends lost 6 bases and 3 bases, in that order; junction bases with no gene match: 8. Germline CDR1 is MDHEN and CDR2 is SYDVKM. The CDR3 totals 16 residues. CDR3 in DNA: TGTGCCAGCAGGATAGGAGGGACAGGGGGTACAGATACGCAGTATTTT. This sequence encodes CASRIGGTGGTDTQYF.

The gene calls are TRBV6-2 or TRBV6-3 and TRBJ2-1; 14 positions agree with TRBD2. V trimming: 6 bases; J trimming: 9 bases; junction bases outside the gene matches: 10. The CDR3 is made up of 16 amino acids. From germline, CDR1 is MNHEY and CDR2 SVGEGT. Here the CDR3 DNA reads TGTGCCAGCAGAGGATCCGGGACTAGCGGGAGAGGTGAGCAGTTCTTC. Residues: CASRGSGTSGRGEQFF.

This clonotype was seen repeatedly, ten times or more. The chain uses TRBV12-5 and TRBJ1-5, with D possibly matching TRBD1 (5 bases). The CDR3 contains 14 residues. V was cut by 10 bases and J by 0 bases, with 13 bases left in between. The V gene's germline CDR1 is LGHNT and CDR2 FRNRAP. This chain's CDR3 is CAKRGRNSNQPQHF. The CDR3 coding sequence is TGTGCTAAGAGGGGACGGAATAGCAATCAGCCCCAGCATTTT.

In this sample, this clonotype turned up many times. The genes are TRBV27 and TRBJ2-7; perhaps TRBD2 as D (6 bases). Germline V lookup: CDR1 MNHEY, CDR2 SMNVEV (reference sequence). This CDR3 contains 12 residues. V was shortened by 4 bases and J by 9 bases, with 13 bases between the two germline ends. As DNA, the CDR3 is TGTGCCAGCAGTTCATCGCCGGGAGCGCAGTACTTC. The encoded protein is CASSSSPGAQYF.